A selection of T cell receptor beta chains follows, all from one sample in a study of T-cell reconstitution after alpha-beta-depleted transplantation in children. TCRdb processed the PCR reads anew with MiXCR; each CDR3 protein has one entry. The profile shows roughly 52,000 distinct CDR3 sequences, under 6% of them singletons. Sequenced material: PBMCs, mostly from graft donor cells, taken 60 days after TCRalphabeta/CD19-depleted stem cell transplant. Receptor source: a female patient aged 2-10 years who had a stem cell transplant for aplastic anemia, so the T cells may come from the graft donor. The CDR3 runs from the conserved cysteine through the conserved F or W. Each record gives: V gene, D gene, J gene, clone size, CDR3 DNA, CDR3 protein. A D gene is named only where the DNA matches it firmly. Rows give clone size only sometimes, using once, few, many, or a class for an expanded clone.

v_gene: TRBV21-1; d_gene: -; j_gene: TRBJ2-7; abundance: -; CDR3nt: TGTGCCAGCAGGTGGGCGGTGCACTACGAGCAGTACTTC; CDR3aa: CASRWAVHYEQYF
v_gene: TRBV7-2; d_gene: -; j_gene: TRBJ2-1; abundance: many; CDR3nt: TGTGCCAGCAGCTTAGATGGAGGATGGAATGAGCAGTTCTTC; CDR3aa: CASSLDGGWNEQFF
v_gene: TRBV12-3/TRBV12-4; d_gene: TRBD1; j_gene: TRBJ2-3; abundance: many; CDR3nt: TGTGCCAGCAGAGTACAGGACAGGGGCACAGATACGCAGTATTTT; CDR3aa: CASRVQDRGTDTQYF
v_gene: TRBV6-1; d_gene: -; j_gene: TRBJ1-1; abundance: many; CDR3nt: TGTGCCAGGGGAGATGGCGGTCTCACTGAAGCTTTCTTT; CDR3aa: CARGDGGLTEAFF
v_gene: TRBV7-9; d_gene: TRBD1; j_gene: TRBJ1-2; abundance: -; CDR3nt: TGTGCCAGCAGCCCAGGGGGACAGGCTAACTATGGCTACCCCTTC; CDR3aa: CASSPGGQANYGYPF
v_gene: TRBV6-2/TRBV6-3; d_gene: -; j_gene: TRBJ2-1; abundance: few; CDR3nt: TGTGCCAGCACCGAGAATCCCCCAAGCACCCTCCACAATGAGCAGTTCTTC; CDR3aa: CASTENPPSTLHNEQFF
v_gene: TRBV5-1; d_gene: TRBD2; j_gene: TRBJ2-1; abundance: many; CDR3nt: TGCGCCAGCAGCTCTAACTTAGCGGGAGGGCCGAACAATGAGCAGTTCTTC; CDR3aa: CASSSNLAGGPNNEQFF
v_gene: TRBV13; d_gene: TRBD2; j_gene: TRBJ2-1; abundance: many; CDR3nt: TGTGCCAGCAGCCCCGCACTAGCGGGAGCCTACAATGAGCAGTTCTTC; CDR3aa: CASSPALAGAYNEQFF
v_gene: TRBV13; d_gene: -; j_gene: TRBJ2-7; abundance: many; CDR3nt: TGTGCCAGCAGCTTAGTAGGACGGTGGGTCGGGAGTCTGAGCGAGCAGTACTTC; CDR3aa: CASSLVGRWVGSLSEQYF
v_gene: TRBV24-1; d_gene: -; j_gene: TRBJ2-5; abundance: many; CDR3nt: TGTGCCACCAGTGAGTACGGCAGGGGTTTGGAGACCCAGTACTTC; CDR3aa: CATSEYGRGLETQYF
v_gene: TRBV28; d_gene: TRBD1; j_gene: TRBJ1-5; abundance: -; CDR3nt: TGTGCCAGCAGTTCGCGGACAGGGGGCTATAATCAGCCCCAGCATTTT; CDR3aa: CASSSRTGGYNQPQHF
v_gene: TRBV7-2; d_gene: -; j_gene: TRBJ1-2; abundance: many; CDR3nt: TGTGCCAGCAGTCCTCCCGCGGGCGGCTACACCTTC; CDR3aa: CASSPPAGGYTF
v_gene: TRBV7-2; d_gene: TRBD1; j_gene: TRBJ1-4; abundance: few; CDR3nt: TGTGCCAGCAGCCCAAGGACAGGCGTTAATGAAAAACTGTTTTTT; CDR3aa: CASSPRTGVNEKLFF
v_gene: TRBV7-9; d_gene: -; j_gene: TRBJ2-3; abundance: many; CDR3nt: TGTGCCGCGGTGCAGGGTCCAGATACGCAGTATTTT; CDR3aa: CAAVQGPDTQYF
v_gene: TRBV18; d_gene: TRBD2; j_gene: TRBJ2-1; abundance: -; CDR3nt: TGTGCCAGCTCACCACCTAGCGGGGGGTTTACCTACAATGAGCAGTTCTTC; CDR3aa: CASSPPSGGFTYNEQFF
v_gene: TRBV24-1; d_gene: TRBD2; j_gene: TRBJ2-7; abundance: many; CDR3nt: TGTGCCACCAGTGACCCGCGCGCGGGAGGGACTAGGACCTACGAGCAGTACTTC; CDR3aa: CATSDPRAGGTRTYEQYF
v_gene: TRBV5-8; d_gene: -; j_gene: TRBJ2-5; abundance: many; CDR3nt: TGTGCCAGCAGGAAAGGACTGCAAGAGACCCAGTACTTC; CDR3aa: CASRKGLQETQYF
v_gene: TRBV12-3/TRBV12-4; d_gene: TRBD1; j_gene: TRBJ2-2; abundance: many; CDR3nt: TGTGCCACCCACCCAGGGGACAGGAACACCGGGGAGCTGTTTTTT; CDR3aa: CATHPGDRNTGELFF
v_gene: TRBV5-6; d_gene: -; j_gene: TRBJ2-7; abundance: many; CDR3nt: TGTGCCAGCAGCTTGGGGCCCAAGGGTAGCTTCTCCTACGAGCAGTACTTC; CDR3aa: CASSLGPKGSFSYEQYF
v_gene: TRBV12-3/TRBV12-4; d_gene: TRBD2; j_gene: TRBJ2-5; abundance: many; CDR3nt: TGTGCCAGCAGTTTATCTCGAATAGCGGGCCAAGAGACCCAGTACTTC; CDR3aa: CASSLSRIAGQETQYF
v_gene: TRBV5-1; d_gene: -; j_gene: TRBJ1-2; abundance: many; CDR3nt: TGCGCCAGCAGCTTGGATTCGGCGGTCATATGGAGCTACACCTTC; CDR3aa: CASSLDSAVIWSYTF
v_gene: TRBV12-3/TRBV12-4; d_gene: -; j_gene: TRBJ1-5; abundance: -; CDR3nt: TGTGCCAGCAGCTTAATGCCACCGGGTTCCCATAGCAATCAGCCCCAGCATTTT; CDR3aa: CASSLMPPGSHSNQPQHF
v_gene: TRBV5-1; d_gene: -; j_gene: TRBJ2-2; abundance: -; CDR3nt: TGCGCCAGCAGCTTGGGTGGCGTGGAGCTGTTTTTT; CDR3aa: CASSLGGVELFF
v_gene: TRBV4-1; d_gene: -; j_gene: TRBJ2-7; abundance: many; CDR3nt: TGCGCCAGCAGCCAAGATCAGGGGCGCTCCTACGAGCAGTACTTC; CDR3aa: CASSQDQGRSYEQYF
v_gene: TRBV14; d_gene: -; j_gene: TRBJ2-2; abundance: -; CDR3nt: TGTGCCAGCAGCCAAGCTGGACAGCGAATGAACACCGGGGAGCTGTTTTTT; CDR3aa: CASSQAGQRMNTGELFF
v_gene: TRBV5-1; d_gene: -; j_gene: TRBJ1-1; abundance: medium-sized; CDR3nt: TGCGCCAGCAGCTTGGAGGTTTCGGGCACTGAAGCTTTCTTT; CDR3aa: CASSLEVSGTEAFF